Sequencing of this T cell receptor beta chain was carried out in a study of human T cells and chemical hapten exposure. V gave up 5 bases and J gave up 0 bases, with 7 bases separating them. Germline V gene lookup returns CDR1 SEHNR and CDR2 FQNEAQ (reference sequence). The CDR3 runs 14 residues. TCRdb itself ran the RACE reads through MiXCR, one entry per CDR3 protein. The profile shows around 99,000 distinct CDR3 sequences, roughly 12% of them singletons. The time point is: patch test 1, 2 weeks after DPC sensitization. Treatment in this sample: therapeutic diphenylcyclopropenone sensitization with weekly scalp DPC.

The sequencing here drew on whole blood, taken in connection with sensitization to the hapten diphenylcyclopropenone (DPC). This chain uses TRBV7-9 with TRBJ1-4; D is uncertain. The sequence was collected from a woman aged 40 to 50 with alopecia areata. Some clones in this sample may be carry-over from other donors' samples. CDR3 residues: CASSPPATNEKLFF. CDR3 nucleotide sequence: TGTGCCAGCAGCCCACCGGCAACTAATGAAAAACTGTTTTTT. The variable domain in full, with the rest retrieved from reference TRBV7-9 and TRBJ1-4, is DTGVSQNPRHKITKRGQNVTFRCDPISEHNRLYWYRQTLGQGPEFLTYFQNEAQLEKSRLLSDRFSAERPKGSFSTLEIQRTEQGDSAMYLCASSPPATNEKLFFGSGTQLSVL.